This T cell receptor beta chain stems from a study of identical twins. Each CDR3 protein is one row after TCRdb ran MiXCR on the 5' RACE reads. The sample consists of some 560,000 distinct CDR3 sequences, over 8.5% of them appearing once. The germline V gene has CDR1 SGHTS and CDR2 YDEGEE. CDR3 length: 17 amino acids. Trimming left V 4 bases short and J 0 bases short, with 16 bases between. The data were also submitted as part of a second study, on yellow fever vaccine responses in identical twins.

The receptor comes from a young woman in good health. The sequenced sample consisted of PBMCs. V gene TRBV5-8 combines with J gene TRBJ2-2; D remains unclear. CDR3 nucleotide sequence: TGTGCCAGCAGCCAGGTTGTAGGCGACGCGAACACCGGGGAGCTGTTTTTT. Translation gives CASSQVVGDANTGELFF.